The source of this T cell receptor beta chain is a study of spatial heterogeneity in lung cancer. Overall study results and limits: One measure, the expanded intratumoral alpha and beta TCR count, tracked tumor mutation counts.

Each TCR cDNA molecule bore a unique molecular identifier. Via MiXCR, TCRdb re-called the 5' RACE reads, giving one row per CDR3 protein. Of roughly 15,000 distinct CDR3 sequences listed, approximately 4.5% are singletons. The table lists this clonotype with many counts. The target antigen is unknown. This beta chain is a stray sequence in a library constructed for alpha chains; its clone size is not meaningful. Sample time point: sample taken at primary tumor resection. The specimen comprised lung tumor tissue, sampled at surgery. The clonotype was recovered from a female donor with early-stage non-small cell lung cancer.

The CDR3 DNA follows: TGTGCCAGCAGGTCGGTGAATGAGCAGTTCTTC. As protein: CASRSVNEQFF. The V call is TRBV12-3 or TRBV12-4, the J call TRBJ2-1; unclear D gene. This CDR3 is built from 11 residues. The V and J ends lost 6 bases and 7 bases respectively, with 7 bases between them.